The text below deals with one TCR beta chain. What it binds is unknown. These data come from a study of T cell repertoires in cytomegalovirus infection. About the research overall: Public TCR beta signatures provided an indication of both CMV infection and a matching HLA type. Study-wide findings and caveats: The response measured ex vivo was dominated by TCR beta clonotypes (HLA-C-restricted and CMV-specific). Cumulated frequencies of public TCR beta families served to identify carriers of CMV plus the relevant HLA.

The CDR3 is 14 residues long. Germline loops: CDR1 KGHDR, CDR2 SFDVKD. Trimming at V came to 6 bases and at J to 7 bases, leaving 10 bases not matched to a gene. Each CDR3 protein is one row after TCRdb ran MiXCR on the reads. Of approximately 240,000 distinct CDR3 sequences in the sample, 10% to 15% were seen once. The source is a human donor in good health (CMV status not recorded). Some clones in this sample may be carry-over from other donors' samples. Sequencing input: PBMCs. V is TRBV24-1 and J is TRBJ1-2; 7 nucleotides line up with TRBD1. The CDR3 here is CATSQTPGTAGYTF. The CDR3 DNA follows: TGTGCCACCAGTCAGACCCCAGGGACAGCTGGCTACACCTTC.